Listed below are T cell receptor beta chains from one sample, sequenced in a study of neoadjuvant anti-PD-1 for oral cavity cancer. Sequenced by immunoSEQ multiplex PCR; TCRdb stores in-frame clones only, minus some. Of more than 50,000 clones listed, more than 60% are singletons. The sample was PBMCs, taken before nivolumab (anti-PD-1) treatment. All receptors derive from a person between 40 and 80 years old with oral cavity squamous cell carcinoma. Both conserved end residues are part of each CDR3. The D gene is left open where the match is weak. Rows may omit the clone size; those that give it use once, few, many or a size class.

v_gene	j_gene	d_gene	abundance	CDR3aa	CDR3nt
TRBV5-6	TRBJ1-2	NA	NA	CASSLVEVGVSDGYTF	TGTGCCAGCAGCTTGGTGGAAGTGGGTGTCTCCGATGGCTACACCTTC
TRBV28	TRBJ2-5	NA	NA	CASSPRALQETQYF	TGTGCCAGCAGTCCTAGGGCCCTCCAAGAGACCCAGTACTTC
TRBV19	TRBJ2-3	NA	few	CASSIGKALGGGGTDTQYF	TGTGCCAGTAGTATAGGGAAGGCTCTCGGGGGAGGTGGCACAGATACGCAGTATTTT
TRBV6-5	TRBJ1-2	TRBD1	many	CASRRTGDGYTF	TGTGCCAGCAGGCGTACAGGGGATGGCTACACCTTC
TRBV5-5	TRBJ1-2	NA	NA	CASSLDVGRNYGYTF	TGTGCCAGCAGCTTAGACGTCGGCAGGAACTATGGCTACACCTTC
TRBV5-4	TRBJ2-3	TRBD2	few	CASSPRGAGGITDTQYF	TGTGCCAGCAGCCCCCGGGGAGCGGGGGGGATCACAGATACGCAGTATTTT
TRBV7-8	TRBJ1-5	NA	NA	CASSPFRGSNQPQHF	TGTGCCAGCAGCCCTTTCAGGGGATCAAATCAGCCCCAGCATTTT
TRBV7-8	TRBJ1-4	NA	NA	CASSVREGSNEKLFF	TGTGCCAGCAGCGTTAGAGAGGGATCCAATGAAAAACTGTTTTTT
TRBV28	TRBJ1-1	TRBD1	NA	CASSYRGHTEAFF	TGTGCCAGCAGTTACAGGGGGCACACTGAAGCTTTCTTT
TRBV30	TRBJ1-1	NA	NA	CAWSVRTRGEAFF	TGTGCCTGGAGTGTGAGGACCAGGGGTGAAGCTTTCTTT
TRBV29-1	TRBJ1-2	NA	NA	CSVDEGTLYGYTF	TGCAGCGTTGATGAAGGAACTCTCTATGGCTACACCTTC
TRBV14	TRBJ2-7	NA	NA	CASSQGRGFYEQYF	TGTGCCAGCAGCCAAGGCCGCGGATTCTACGAGCAGTACTTC
TRBV7-9	TRBJ2-3	TRBD1	NA	CASSPDRVDGTDTQYF	TGTGCCAGCAGCCCCGACAGGGTAGATGGCACAGATACGCAGTATTTT
TRBV6-5	TRBJ1-1	NA	NA	CASGSRVTEAFF	TGTGCCAGCGGGAGCCGGGTGACTGAAGCTTTCTTT
TRBV9	TRBJ2-2	TRBD2	NA	CASSVGAGAGELFF	TGTGCCAGCAGCGTAGGAGCGGGAGCAGGGGAGCTGTTTTTT
TRBV25-1	TRBJ1-3	NA	NA	CASRGDGSGNTIYF	TGTGCCAGCAGGGGGGACGGCTCTGGAAACACCATATATTTT
TRBV14	TRBJ2-2	TRBD1	NA	CASSQGDRHGLFF	TGTGCCAGCAGCCAAGGGGACAGGCACGGGCTGTTTTTT
TRBV7-2	TRBJ1-1	NA	few	CASSHLIEGSEAFF	TGTGCCAGCAGCCACCTTATAGAGGGCTCTGAAGCTTTCTTT
TRBV7-6	TRBJ1-6	NA	NA	CASSSLDVGAYNSPLHF	TGTGCCAGCAGCTCCCTGGACGTAGGGGCCTATAATTCACCCCTCCACTTT
TRBV5-4	TRBJ2-7	TRBD2	few	CASRGLANEQYF	TGTGCCAGCAGGGGACTAGCGAACGAGCAGTACTTC
TRBV27	TRBJ1-2	TRBD1	NA	CASRWTGDSPYGYTF	TGTGCCAGCAGATGGACAGGAGATTCACCCTATGGCTACACCTTC
TRBV9	TRBJ2-1	TRBD2	NA	CASSVEGSGGPLSYNEQFF	TGTGCCAGCAGCGTAGAAGGTAGCGGGGGCCCTTTGTCCTACAATGAGCAGTTCTTC
TRBV28	TRBJ1-2	NA	NA	CASSLGRRRNYGYTF	TGTGCCAGCAGCCTAGGTCGGAGAAGAAACTATGGCTACACCTTC
TRBV5-1	TRBJ2-3	NA	NA	CASTSDPASTDTQYF	TGCGCCAGCACTTCCGACCCAGCTAGCACAGATACGCAGTATTTT
TRBV27	TRBJ1-1	TRBD1	few	CASSRDRVTEAFF	TGTGCCAGCAGTAGGGACAGGGTCACTGAAGCTTTCTTT
TRBV2	TRBJ2-3	NA	NA	CASSAGSPTQYF	TGTGCCAGCAGTGCGGGGTCCCCTACGCAGTATTTT
TRBV28	TRBJ2-5	TRBD1	NA	CASRGGRETQYF	TGTGCCAGCCGAGGGGGCCGGGAGACCCAGTACTTC
TRBV6-5	TRBJ1-5	NA	NA	CASSSGREYQPQHF	TGTGCCAGCAGTTCTGGCAGGGAATATCAGCCCCAGCATTTT
TRBV28	TRBJ2-7	TRBD1	NA	CASSYPRQGRYEQYF	TGTGCCAGCAGTTATCCCCGACAGGGGAGGTACGAGCAGTACTTC
TRBV4-2	TRBJ2-1	TRBD2	NA	CASSQLAGQQFF	TGTGCCAGCAGCCAACTAGCGGGGCAGCAGTTCTTC
TRBV7-3	TRBJ2-2	NA	NA	CASSPHTGELFF	TGTGCCAGCAGCCCCCATACTGGGGAGCTGTTTTTT
TRBV7-2	TRBJ2-2	NA	NA	CASTGDTGELFF	TGTGCCAGCACCGGAGACACCGGGGAGCTGTTTTTT
TRBV7-3	TRBJ2-2	TRBD2	once	CASSPVGRANTGELFF	TGTGCCAGCAGCCCCGTCGGGAGGGCCAACACCGGGGAGCTGTTTTTT
TRBV9	TRBJ1-2	NA	NA	CASSGGVYGYTF	TGTGCCAGCAGCGGCGGGGTATACGGCTACACCTTC
TRBV2	TRBJ2-2	NA	NA	CASSVVSGSVGELFF	TGTGCCAGCAGTGTGGTTTCAGGGTCCGTCGGGGAGCTGTTTTTT
TRBV5-1	TRBJ2-7	NA	NA	CASSRRGSGSSYEQYF	TGCGCCAGCAGCCGCCGAGGTAGCGGTAGCTCCTACGAGCAGTACTTC
TRBV6-5	TRBJ1-2	NA	once	CASSLSSRSGYTF	TGTGCCAGCAGCTTGTCCTCTCGGAGTGGCTACACCTTC
TRBV7-9	TRBJ2-4	TRBD1	NA	CASSYGTGRQNIQYF	TGTGCCAGCAGCTATGGGACAGGGAGACAAAACATTCAGTACTTC
TRBV19	TRBJ1-1	NA	NA	CASSMMAQGTEAFF	TGTGCCAGTAGTATGATGGCCCAGGGGACTGAAGCTTTCTTT
TRBV19	TRBJ2-2	TRBD2	NA	CASSLGLAGGTGELFF	TGTGCCAGTAGTCTCGGACTAGCGGGGGGAACCGGGGAGCTGTTTTTT
TRBV7-6	TRBJ2-2	NA	NA	CASSLAGLNTGELFF	TGTGCCAGCAGCTTAGCGGGTTTAAACACCGGGGAGCTGTTTTTT
TRBV7-9	TRBJ2-1	TRBD2	NA	CASSLWSLAVYNEQFF	TGTGCCAGCAGCTTATGGTCGCTAGCGGTCTACAATGAGCAGTTCTTC
TRBV5-1	TRBJ2-4	NA	NA	CASSAYRVSIQYF	TGCGCCAGCAGCGCTTACAGGGTTTCCATTCAGTACTTC
TRBV5-1	TRBJ1-5	NA	few	CASSLEPGLSNQPQHF	TGCGCCAGCAGCTTGGAACCAGGGCTGAGCAATCAGCCCCAGCATTTT
TRBV4-1	TRBJ2-7	NA	few	CASSQISGPTYEQYF	TGCGCCAGCAGCCAGATATCGGGACCGACCTACGAGCAGTACTTC